The 21 T cell receptor beta chains below come from one sample, sequenced in a study of OX40 agonist ivuxolimab in advanced cancers. Profiled with immunoSEQ multiplex PCR; TCRdb holds only in-frame clones, not every one. The sample includes 95,000 to 100,000 clones, 70% to 85% of them seen just once. Sequences were derived from CD4+ or CD8+ T cells sorted from blood, sampled in a trial of the OX40 agonist ivuxolimab. Receptors were obtained from an adult with an advanced solid tumor such as melanoma, head and neck, liver or kidney cancer.

The gene calls are TRBV7-2 and TRBJ2-7; 14 nucleotides line up with TRBD2. CDR3 size: 15 residues. Trimming at V came to 5 bases and at J to 3 bases, leaving 3 bases not matched to a gene. The germline V gene encodes CDR1 SGHTA and CDR2 FQGNSA. CDR3 nucleotide sequence: TGTGCCAGCAGCACCGGGACTAGCGGGAGCTACGAGCAGTACTTC. Translation gives CASSTGTSGSYEQYF.

The J gene is TRBJ1-5, the V gene TRBV7-6; tentative D call: TRBD1 (6 bases). V was pared by 2 bases and J by 7 bases, with 12 bases between. Germline V CDR1 and CDR2: SGHVS, FNYEAQ. The CDR3 loop spans 14 amino acids. In nucleotides, the CDR3 is TGTGCCAGCAGCTTATCGTTTGGGGGCCAGCCCCAGCATTTT. Amino acids: CASSLSFGGQPQHF.

The chain carries TRBV7-2 and TRBJ2-7, with 10 bases aligning to TRBD2. Per the germline V gene, CDR1 is SGHTA and CDR2 is FQGNSA. The CDR3 runs to 14 residues. Losses at the gene ends were 5 bases for V and 6 bases for J; bases not matched to a gene: 7. CDR3 protein: CASSAVLAGVEQYF. CDR3 nucleotides: TGTGCCAGCAGCGCGGTCCTAGCGGGGGTCGAGCAGTACTTC.

V is TRBV19 and J is TRBJ1-5; 7 bases fit TRBD1. The ends lost 8 bases at V and 5 bases at J; junction bases unmatched: 3. Germline V CDR1 and CDR2: LNHDA, SQIVND (reference sequence). The length of the CDR3 is 12 residues. CDR3 loop: CASETGYQPQHF. The CDR3, as DNA: TGTGCCAGTGAGACAGGGTATCAGCCCCAGCATTTT.

V and J are TRBV5-6 and TRBJ1-2; possible D gene TRBD1, 5 bases. Deletions cut 3 bases from V and 8 bases from J, with 17 bases between. The CDR3 consists of 14 residues. Germline CDR1 and CDR2: SGHDT and YYEEEE. CDR3 coding DNA: TGTGCCAGCAGCTCCTCCCGACAGCCGTTCGGCTACACCTTC. It encodes CASSSSRQPFGYTF. Based on the CDR3 plus reference TRBV5-6 and TRBJ1-2, the full variable domain is DAGVTQSPTHLIKTRGQQVTLRCSPKSGHDTVSWYQQALGQGPQFIFQYYEEEERQRGNFPDRFSGHQFPNYSSELNVNALLLGDSALYLCASSSSRQPFGYTFGSGTRLTVV.

The V call is TRBV11-1, the J call TRBJ2-5; D gene unclear. The V end was cut by 5 bases, the J end by 4 bases, with 11 bases between. The germline V gene encodes CDR1 SGHAT and CDR2 FQDESV (reference sequence). There are 13 residues in the CDR3. CDR3 sequence reads: CASSKANPETQYF. In DNA, the CDR3 is TGTGCCAGCAGCAAAGCCAACCCAGAGACCCAGTACTTC.

This rearrangement joins TRBV6-5 to TRBJ1-2; 8 bases are shared with TRBD1. The germline CDR1 and CDR2 sequences are MNHEY and SVGAGI. This CDR3 has 15 residues. Trimming took 0 bases from V and 4 from J; bases not matched to a gene: 4. The CDR3 protein is CASSYSGQGGYGYTF. The DNA of the CDR3 is TGTGCCAGCAGTTACTCCGGACAGGGAGGCTATGGCTACACCTTC.

V gene TRBV5-1 combines with J gene TRBJ1-1; D may be TRBD1 (6 bases). CDR3 length equals 16 residues. CDR1 is SGHRS and CDR2 is YFSETQ in the germline V gene. Between the trimmed V and J ends, which lost 4 bases and 4 bases, there was a span of 20 bases. The CDR3 here is CASSPRYGGASTEAFF. For the CDR3, the DNA is TGCGCCAGCAGCCCCAGGTATGGGGGGGCGAGCACTGAAGCTTTCTTT.

This clone was seen a handful of times. At the DNA level, this CDR3 is encoded by other sequences in the same sample as well. The genes are TRBV6-5 and TRBJ1-2; D is perhaps TRBD1 (5 bases). The germline gives CDR1 MNHEY, CDR2 SVGAGI. The CDR3 runs to 13 residues. V was shortened by 2 bases and J by 8 bases, with 12 bases between the two germline ends. This chain's CDR3 is CASSYGQGRGYTF. The DNA for the CDR3 is TGTGCCAGCAGTTACGGGCAGGGTAGGGGCTACACCTTC.

The genes are TRBV5-1 and TRBJ1-4; D gene uncertain. Trimming left V 4 bases short and J 0 bases short, with 4 bases between. The CDR3 is 13 residues long. Germline V CDR1 and CDR2: SGHRS, YFSETQ. CDR3 sequence: CASSPATNEKLFF. CDR3 DNA sequence: TGCGCCAGCAGCCCAGCAACTAATGAAAAACTGTTTTTT.

The rearrangement joins TRBV6-4 to TRBJ2-1, with 9 bases that match TRBD2. The length of the CDR3 is 16 residues. V trimming: 4 bases; J trimming: 6 bases; junction bases outside the gene matches: 10. The germline CDR1 and CDR2 sequences are MRHNA and SNTAGT. The CDR3 sequence is CASSVLAGSQFNEQFF. The CDR3 DNA reads as TGTGCCAGCAGTGTCCTAGCGGGATCCCAGTTCAATGAGCAGTTCTTC.

This rearrangement joins TRBV6-6 to TRBJ2-5; TRBD1 aligns across 8 bases. The CDR3 spans 14 residues. The J segment lost 1 base and the V segment lost 6 bases, leaving 4 bases of the junction unmatched. Germline V gene sequence: CDR1 MNHNY, CDR2 SVGAGI (reference sequence). The CDR3 DNA is TGTGCCAGCAGCCCGGGACAGGCCCAAGAGACCCAGTACTTC. Its protein is CASSPGQAQETQYF.

The chain carries TRBV12-5 and TRBJ1-1; maybe TRBD1 (5 bases). Germline V gene lookup returns CDR1 LGHNT and CDR2 FRNRAP. CDR3 length: 14 amino acids. Deletions cut 1 base from V and 7 bases from J, with 13 bases between. The CDR3 here is CASGLEGIIGEAFF. The CDR3 coding sequence is TGTGCTAGTGGTTTGGAGGGGATTATTGGTGAAGCTTTCTTT.

The chain recombines TRBV19 with TRBJ2-5; D is undetermined. TRBJ2-7 explains the end of the DNA better; the J call may be wrong. Germline CDR1 is LNHDA and CDR2 is SQIVND (reference sequence). CDR3 length: 11 residues. The CDR3 DNA follows: TGTGCCAGTAGTACGGCCTACGAGCAGTACTTC. Amino acid sequence: CASSTAYEQYF.

The chain couples TRBV5-1 to TRBJ2-3; 9 bases are a match to TRBD2. The CDR3 spans 16 residues. Losses at the gene ends were 3 bases for V and 1 base for J; bases not matched to a gene: 6. Germline CDR1 SGHRS, CDR2 YFSETQ. CDR3 sequence: CASSWTSVGGTDTQYF. The CDR3 nucleotides are TGCGCCAGCAGCTGGACTAGCGTGGGGGGCACAGATACGCAGTATTTT.

The CDR3 coding sequence is TGCGCCAGCAGCTCCCCCCGGGACAGCGGTAACTATGGCTACACCTTC. Translating it yields CASSSPRDSGNYGYTF. The gene calls are TRBV5-1 and TRBJ1-2, with 7 bases lining up with TRBD1. The CDR3 is 16 amino acids. J lost 1 base, V lost 3 bases, and 9 bases had no gene match. CDR1 is SGHRS and CDR2 is YFSETQ in the germline V gene.

V usage is TRBV6-6 and J usage is TRBJ2-5, with D perhaps TRBD1 (6 bases). CDR1 and CDR2 from the germline V gene are MNHNY and SVGAGI (reference sequence). V lost 5 bases and J 1 base, leaving 14 bases between the germline ends. The CDR3 has 15 residues. The CDR3 nucleotides read TGTGCCAGCAGTCCACCCCAGGGGTTCCAAGAGACCCAGTACTTC. Its protein product is CASSPPQGFQETQYF.

The chain employs TRBV6-5 and TRBJ2-2, with D maybe TRBD2 (5 bases). CDR1 MNHEY and CDR2 SVGAGI come from the germline V gene. Trimming took 11 bases from V and 7 from J, leaving 17 bases between them. This CDR3 contains 13 residues. The DNA of the CDR3 is TGTGCCTGCGCGAGGGAGAGAGGCGGGGAGCTGTTTTTT. Its protein is CACARERGGELFF.

This sequence joins TRBV2 and TRBJ2-1; 9 bases are a match to TRBD2. The J segment lost 8 bases and the V segment lost 4 bases, leaving 9 bases of the junction unmatched. The CDR3 has 15 amino acids. Germline CDR1 is SNHLY and CDR2 is FYNNEI. CDR3 region: CASSGGSGGADEQFF. The CDR3 DNA reads TGTGCCAGCAGTGGGGGTAGCGGGGGAGCGGATGAGCAGTTCTTC.

This clone was recorded only once. For the CDR3, the DNA is TGTGCCAGCAGCTTGGGCCTCGCCGGTTATAATTCACCCCTCCACTTT. Encoded protein: CASSLGLAGYNSPLHF. This chain uses TRBV5-6 with TRBJ1-6, with D uncertain. V dropped 0 bases and J dropped 4 bases, with 11 bases sitting between them. Germline CDR1 SGHDT, CDR2 YYEEEE. The CDR3 sequence is 16 residues long.

The chain recombines TRBV29-1 with TRBJ1-1, with TRBD1 matching 7 bases. The CDR3 extends over 13 amino acids. Germline trimming cut 2 bases from V and 7 bases from J; bases unmatched to any gene: 7. The V gene's germline CDR1 is SQVTM and CDR2 ANQGSEA. The CDR3 nucleotides read TGCAGCGTTGAACCTCAGGGGGGTGGTGAAGCTTTCTTT. Amino acids: CSVEPQGGGEAFF. The whole variable domain, remainder taken from reference TRBV29-1 and TRBJ1-1, is SAVISQKPSRDICQRGTSLTIQCQVDSQVTMMFWYRQQPGQSLTLIATANQGSEATYESGFVIDKFPISRPNLTFSTLTVSNMSPEDSSIYLCSVEPQGGGEAFFGQGTRLTVV.